These 31 T cell receptor beta chains were sequenced from one sample in a study of blood T cell repertoires in COVID-19. TCRdb's table, derived via immunoSEQ multiplex PCR, lists solely in-frame clones and lacks some. The sample consists of roughly 330,000 clones, roughly 90% of them appearing once. The sample was peripheral blood. The source is a man aged 30 to 45 with COVID-19, enrolled during active disease.

In regard to this clone: This specimen includes other DNA sequences encoding the same CDR3. The chain combines TRBV18 with TRBJ2-7; D might be TRBD2 (6 bases). The CDR3 extends over 14 amino acids. V lost 2 bases and J 0 bases, leaving 8 bases between the germline ends. Germline loops: CDR1 KGHSH, CDR2 LQKENI. The CDR3 here is CASSPTTSSYEQYF. CDR3 sequence (DNA): TGTGCCAGCTCACCAACGACTAGCTCCTACGAGCAGTACTTC.

This clone appeared a few times. The CDR3 nucleotides are TGTGCTAGTGGTTACCCGCCGGGACAGGGGGTGAATGGCTACACCTTC. It specifies CASGYPPGQGVNGYTF. V usage is TRBV12-5 and J usage is TRBJ1-2; 11 bases are shared with TRBD1. Germline trimming cut 4 bases from V and 6 bases from J; bases unmatched to any gene: 10. CDR1 is LGHNT and CDR2 is FRNRAP in the germline V gene. The CDR3 runs 16 residues.

This clone was observed once. The same CDR3 arises from other DNA sequences in this sample as well. CDR3 amino acids: CASSRTGNYGYTF. CDR3 nucleotide sequence: TGTGCCAGCAGTAGGACAGGGAACTATGGCTACACCTTC. The gene calls are TRBV12-3 or TRBV12-4 and TRBJ1-2, with 8 bases identical to TRBD1. With V trimmed by 5 bases and J by 2 bases, 1 base remained unmatched. The CDR3 sequence is 13 residues long.

The chain links TRBV7-9 to TRBJ2-5; the D is unclear. Germline CDR1 reads SEHNR; CDR2 reads FQNEAQ (reference sequence). The CDR3 contains 13 residues. The germline V and J ends were trimmed by 5 bases and 5 bases, with 12 bases remaining between them. The CDR3 coding sequence is TGTGCCAGCAGCCAACCGTCCGGTGAGACCCAGTACTTC. This sequence encodes CASSQPSGETQYF.

This clone was seen more than once but under ten times. The CDR3 coding sequence is TGTGCCAGTAGATCTCCCCTAGGTCGGAGCAATCAGCCCCAGCATTTT. Its protein is CASRSPLGRSNQPQHF. V is TRBV19 and J is TRBJ1-5; no firm D call. V shed 6 bases and J shed 1 base, with 16 bases lying between them. Germline V gene lookup returns CDR1 LNHDA and CDR2 SQIVND (reference sequence). CDR3 length equals 16 residues.

This clone appeared a few times. The chain couples TRBV30 to TRBJ1-5, with a tentative D call TRBD1 (5 bases). The CDR3 runs 12 residues. Trimming removed 5 bases from V and 6 bases from J, with 11 bases in between. Germline CDR1 reads GTSNPN; CDR2 reads SVGIG (reference sequence). The CDR3 loop is CAWGQGGQPQHF. Here the CDR3 DNA reads TGTGCCTGGGGGCAGGGTGGTCAGCCCCAGCATTTT.

The chain combines TRBV7-2 with TRBJ1-6; D is undetermined. There are 15 residues in the CDR3. Germline V gene lookup returns CDR1 SGHTA and CDR2 FQGNSA. Trimming shortened V by 7 bases and J by 0 bases, and 10 bases separated the two germline ends. CDR3 coding DNA: TGTGCCAGCAAATCGACTGGCTCCTATAATTCACCCCTCCACTTT. Residues: CASKSTGSYNSPLHF.

The chain is built from TRBV9 and TRBJ2-7; D possibly corresponds to TRBD2 (5 bases). Germline-derived CDR1 and CDR2 are SGDLS and YYNGEE. The CDR3 runs to 12 residues. Trimming removed 5 bases at V and 6 bases at J, with 12 bases between. The CDR3 protein is CASSHGIGEQYF. The CDR3 DNA reads TGTGCCAGCAGTCACGGGATAGGCGAGCAGTACTTC.

CDR3 region: CASSPPGYGLNGYTF. Written as DNA, the CDR3 is TGTGCCAGCTCACCCCCGGGGTATGGGCTCAATGGCTACACCTTC. This chain links TRBV18 with TRBJ1-2; D not resolved. The CDR3 has 15 amino acids. Germline V CDR1 and CDR2: KGHSH, LQKENI. Trimming took off 3 bases at V and 6 bases at J, with 17 bases between the two ends.

The chain employs TRBV30 and TRBJ1-4; no clear D gene. There are 15 residues in the CDR3. Trimming left V 0 bases short and J 3 bases short, with 11 bases between. Germline CDR1 and CDR2: GTSNPN and SVGIG (reference sequence). The CDR3 reads CAWSVRGHPNEKLFF. CDR3 in DNA: TGTGCCTGGAGTGTACGTGGGCATCCTAATGAAAAACTGTTTTTT.

The chain joins TRBV6-5 to TRBJ2-1, with 7 positions matching TRBD1. The CDR3 contains 12 residues. Trimming took 6 bases from V and 9 from J; bases not matched to a gene: 5. Germline V gene data show CDR1 as MNHEY and CDR2 as SVGAGI. The CDR3 sequence is CASSVQGSEQFF. In DNA, the CDR3 is TGTGCCAGCAGCGTACAGGGGAGTGAGCAGTTCTTC.

This chain links TRBV5-1 with TRBJ2-3; possibly TRBD2 for D (6 bases). The germline V gene has CDR1 SGHRS and CDR2 YFSETQ. CDR3 length: 15 amino acids. Trimming took 1 base from V and 5 from J, leaving 14 bases between them. This chain's CDR3 is CASSLTGVAVDTQYF. CDR3 nucleotides: TGCGCCAGCAGCTTGACGGGGGTGGCCGTAGATACGCAGTATTTT.

CDR3 DNA: TGCGCCAGCAGCGATGGGGACCTAACAGGGAGCGAGCAGTACTTC. Translation gives CASSDGDLTGSEQYF. The chain employs TRBV5-1 and TRBJ2-7; possibly TRBD1 for D (6 bases). Trimming shortened V by 4 bases and J by 6 bases, and 20 bases separated the two germline ends. The CDR3 covers 15 residues. Germline CDR1 SGHRS, CDR2 YFSETQ.

The chain couples TRBV6-5 to TRBJ1-5; D perhaps matches TRBD1 (6 bases). The CDR3 extends over 14 amino acids. Between the trimmed V and J ends, which lost 6 bases and 7 bases, there was a span of 16 bases. The germline V gene has CDR1 MNHEY and CDR2 SVGAGI. CDR3: CASRLDRWDQPQHF. As DNA, the CDR3 is TGTGCCAGCAGACTCGACAGGTGGGACCAGCCCCAGCATTTT.

The CDR3 is CASSRQGGEAFF. The DNA for the CDR3 is TGTGCCAGCAGTCGACAGGGTGGGGAAGCTTTCTTT. This rearrangement joins TRBV6-2 or TRBV6-3 to TRBJ1-1; 7 bases fit TRBD1. Germline assignment: CDR1 MNHEY and CDR2 SVGEGT. The CDR3 loop spans 12 amino acids. Trimming removed 5 bases from V and 8 bases from J; junction bases left unmatched: 5.

V is TRBV7-8 and J is TRBJ2-7, with 10 bases matching TRBD1. The germline V gene encodes CDR1 SGHVS and CDR2 FQNEAQ. The CDR3 is 14 residues long. The J segment lost 5 bases and the V segment lost 5 bases, leaving 6 bases of the junction unmatched. The CDR3 DNA sequence: TGTGCCAGCAGCATCCGGGACAGGGGCCACGAGCAGTACTTC. Protein product: CASSIRDRGHEQYF. Looking up the rest from reference TRBV7-8 and TRBJ2-7 gives the full variable domain: GAGVSQSPRYKVAKRGQDVALRCDPISGHVSLFWYQQALGQGPEFLTYFQNEAQLDKSGLPSDRFFAERPEGSVSTLKIQRTQQEDSAVYLCASSIRDRGHEQYFGPGTRLTVT.

The chain links TRBV19 to TRBJ1-1; D gene unclear. Trimming shortened V by 3 bases and J by 1 base, and 15 bases separated the two germline ends. This CDR3 contains 16 residues. Per the germline V gene, CDR1 is LNHDA and CDR2 is SQIVND (reference sequence). CDR3 in DNA: TGTGCCAGTAGTATTGGTTCGGGTCGCTCGAACACTGAAGCTTTCTTT. This translates into CASSIGSGRSNTEAFF. Combining the CDR3 with reference TRBV19 and TRBJ1-1 gives the whole variable domain DGGITQSPKYLFRKEGQNVTLSCEQNLNHDAMYWYRQDPGQGLRLIYYSQIVNDFQKGDIAEGYSVSREKKESFPLTVTSAQKNPTAFYLCASSIGSGRSNTEAFFGQGTRLTVV.

The V gene is TRBV28, the J gene TRBJ1-2; D not certain. The CDR3 loop spans 13 amino acids. V lost 2 bases and J lost 1, with 5 bases in between. Germline CDR1 and CDR2: MDHEN and SYDVKM. CDR3: CASSLGRNYGYTF. The CDR3 DNA reads TGTGCCAGCAGTTTAGGCCGTAACTATGGCTACACCTTC.

This chain links TRBV3-1 (or the pseudogene TRBV3-2) with TRBJ2-3, with 9 bases matching TRBD2. Germline values: CDR1 LGHDT, CDR2 YNNKEL (reference sequence). This CDR3 has 16 residues. Trimming took 2 bases from V and 4 from J; bases not matched to a gene: 7. CDR3 in amino acids: CASSQIGGGAPDTQYF. The CDR3 DNA sequence: TGTGCCAGCAGCCAAATAGGCGGGGGGGCGCCAGATACGCAGTATTTT.

The rearrangement uses TRBV5-1 and TRBJ2-7, with TRBD2 matching over 12 bases. In germline, CDR1 is SGHRS, CDR2 YFSETQ. The ends lost 0 bases at V and 1 base at J; junction bases unmatched: 8. The CDR3 length is 18 residues. Here the CDR3 reads CASSLGASGRGSSYEQYF. DNA of the CDR3: TGCGCCAGCAGCTTGGGCGCTAGCGGGAGGGGTTCTTCCTACGAGCAGTACTTC.

DNA of the CDR3: TGTGCCAGCAGCTTAGAAGGGGCAGGGCACAATGAGCAGTTCTTC. Protein product: CASSLEGAGHNEQFF. This sequence joins TRBV11-3 and TRBJ2-1; a possible D gene is TRBD1 (5 bases). Germline V CDR1 and CDR2: SGHNT, YENEEA. V lost 0 bases and J 5 bases, leaving 11 bases between the germline ends. This CDR3 spans 15 amino acids.

The rearrangement uses TRBV11-3 and TRBJ2-2; D not certain. The CDR3 covers 16 residues. Germline V gene sequence: CDR1 SGHNT, CDR2 YENEEA. Trimming shortened V by 1 base and J by 3 bases, and 12 bases separated the two germline ends. The CDR3 sequence: CASSLGSLYDTGELFF. CDR3 in DNA: TGTGCCAGCAGCTTAGGTAGCCTCTATGACACCGGGGAGCTGTTTTTT. Together with reference TRBV11-3 and TRBJ2-2, the CDR3 gives the full variable domain: EAGVVQSPRYKIIEKKQPVAFWCNPISGHNTLYWYLQNLGQGPELLIRYENEEAVDDSQLPKDRFSAERLKGVDSTLKIQPAELGDSAVYLCASSLGSLYDTGELFFGEGSRLTVL.

J is TRBJ2-5 and V is TRBV27; 12 nucleotides align to TRBD2. V gave up 6 bases and J gave up 0 bases; unmatched junction bases: 5. Germline-derived CDR1 and CDR2 are MNHEY and SMNVEV (reference sequence). The CDR3 consists of 16 residues. CDR3 sequence: CASRSTSGGYQETQYF. The CDR3 DNA sequence: TGTGCCAGCAGATCTACTAGCGGGGGGTACCAAGAGACCCAGTACTTC.

This chain joins TRBV6-1 and TRBJ1-5, with D hard to call. CDR3 size: 14 residues. V dropped 0 bases and J dropped 3 bases, with 6 bases sitting between them. Germline assignment: CDR1 MNHNS and CDR2 SASEGT. The CDR3 sequence is CASSEAQFNQPQHF. DNA for the CDR3: TGTGCCAGCAGTGAAGCGCAGTTCAATCAGCCCCAGCATTTT.

With respect to this clone: The sample carries other DNA sequences with the same CDR3. The rearrangement uses TRBV18 and TRBJ1-1; D uncertain. Germline values: CDR1 KGHSH, CDR2 LQKENI. This CDR3 has 13 amino acids. Trimming removed 3 bases at V and 1 base at J, with 6 bases between. CDR3 loop: CASSPSGNTEAFF. For the CDR3, the DNA is TGTGCCAGCTCACCTTCAGGGAACACTGAAGCTTTCTTT.

The V gene is TRBV27, the J gene TRBJ1-2; perhaps TRBD1 as D (5 bases). CDR1 is MNHEY and CDR2 is SMNVEV in the germline V gene (reference sequence). V was trimmed by 6 bases and J by 4 bases, leaving 15 bases between them. The CDR3 loop spans 14 amino acids. The CDR3 loop reads CASSPRGTSYGYTF. The CDR3 DNA reads as TGTGCCAGCAGCCCCCGGGGGACCTCCTATGGCTACACCTTC.

This clone was seen only once. The DNA for the CDR3 is TGTGCCAGCAGAAGTACGGGACTAGCAGCCTACGAGCAGTACTTC. Amino acid sequence: CASRSTGLAAYEQYF. The chain recombines TRBV25-1 with TRBJ2-7, with 9 bases identical to TRBD2. The V gene end was trimmed by 6 bases and the J gene end by 2 bases; junction bases not matched to a gene: 8. Germline CDR1 is MGHDK and CDR2 is SYGVNS. This CDR3 has 15 amino acids.

J is TRBJ1-3 and V is TRBV2, with D hard to call. In germline, CDR1 is SNHLY, CDR2 FYNNEI. V was clipped by 4 bases and J by 0 bases, with 13 bases between them. The CDR3 contains 16 residues. CDR3 DNA sequence: TGTGCCAGCAGTGGCAGTTCCGCCACCTCTGGAAACACCATATATTTT. The encoded protein is CASSGSSATSGNTIYF.

The chain recombines TRBV5-6 with TRBJ2-2; 8 nucleotides agree with TRBD2. The ends lost 2 bases at V and 6 bases at J; junction bases unmatched: 6. The CDR3 has 15 amino acids. Germline CDR1 and CDR2: SGHDT and YYEEEE. The CDR3 nucleotides read TGTGCCAGCAGCTTAGGACCCGGGAGGGCCGGGGAGCTGTTTTTT. Amino acids: CASSLGPGRAGELFF. Based on the CDR3 plus reference TRBV5-6 and TRBJ2-2, the full variable domain is DAGVTQSPTHLIKTRGQQVTLRCSPKSGHDTVSWYQQALGQGPQFIFQYYEEEERQRGNFPDRFSGHQFPNYSSELNVNALLLGDSALYLCASSLGPGRAGELFFGEGSRLTVL.

The CDR3 sequence is CASSSPGILGTSRYEQYF. The DNA of the CDR3 is TGTGCCAGCAGCTCCCCTGGCATCCTCGGGACTAGTCGATACGAGCAGTACTTC. The V and J genes are TRBV7-8 and TRBJ2-7, with 8 bases fitting TRBD2. V trimming: 4 bases; J trimming: 4 bases; junction bases outside the gene matches: 18. From germline, CDR1 is SGHVS and CDR2 FQNEAQ. The CDR3 has 18 amino acids.

The chain couples TRBV6-5 to TRBJ1-1; D may be TRBD1 (5 bases). The ends were cut back, 0 bases at V and 4 bases at J, with 12 bases in the middle. Germline V gives CDR1 MNHEY, CDR2 SVGAGI. The CDR3 spans 15 residues. This CDR3 is CASSYSHWGGTEAFF. In DNA, the CDR3 is TGTGCCAGCAGTTACTCCCATTGGGGGGGCACTGAAGCTTTCTTT.